The 26 T cell receptor beta chains given below trace back to one sample, sequenced in a study of cytotoxic CD8 clonotypes in ibrutinib-treated CLL. Produced via immunoSEQ multiplex PCR; TCRdb's table is partial and in-frame only. The top ten clones hold roughly 3% of a sample with 150,000 to 200,000 clones, approximately 91% of them seen once. Sequences were derived from PBMCs, sampled at disease progression, from a patient treated with ibrutinib. The receptors come from a human donor with chronic lymphocytic leukemia.

V usage is TRBV28 and J usage is TRBJ2-7; D is undetermined. From germline, CDR1 is MDHEN and CDR2 SYDVKM. Trimming stripped 1 base from V and 7 bases from J, with 14 bases between. The CDR3 totals 14 residues. CDR3 region: CASSLYGGLVEQYF. Written as DNA, the CDR3 is TGTGCCAGCAGTTTATATGGTGGCCTCGTAGAGCAGTACTTC.

On this clone: One end of the junction fails to match germline, which may point to a read error. The V call is TRBV29-1, the J call TRBJ2-7; TRBD1 matches at 7 bases. This CDR3 has 14 residues. Per the germline V gene, CDR1 is SQVTM and CDR2 is ANQGSEA. Written as DNA, the CDR3 is TGCAGCGTGGAAGACAGGGAAGATCCCTACGAGCAGTACTTC. This codes for CSVEDREDPYEQYF.

The CDR3 spells CASSARTDTQYF. The CDR3 DNA reads TGTGCCAGCTCCGCCCGTACAGATACGCAGTATTTT. The chain has TRBV7-2 and TRBJ2-3; no reliable D call. V dropped 8 bases and J dropped 3 bases, with 9 bases sitting between them. CDR1 is SGHTA, CDR2 FQGNSA, per germline. The CDR3 is 12 residues long.

The chain links TRBV29-1 to TRBJ2-3; a weak D match, TRBD1 (5 bases). This CDR3 has 11 amino acids. Germline assignment: CDR1 SQVTM and CDR2 ANQGSEA. Trimming pared 6 bases from V and 4 bases from J, leaving 8 bases between. DNA of the CDR3: TGCAGCGTGGCAGGGCCAGATACGCAGTATTTT. It yields the protein CSVAGPDTQYF.

This clone was observed once. The chain combines TRBV19 with TRBJ2-7; 9 nucleotides align to TRBD1. The CDR3 contains 12 residues. Looked up from germline, CDR1 is LNHDA and CDR2 is SQIVND (reference sequence). V was pared by 8 bases and J by 6 bases, with 5 bases of the junction left unmatched. This chain's CDR3 is CASGTGYFEQYF. The CDR3 DNA sequence: TGTGCCAGTGGGACAGGGTATTTCGAGCAGTACTTC. Complete variable domain (other parts from reference TRBV19 and TRBJ2-7): DGGITQSPKYLFRKEGQNVTLSCEQNLNHDAMYWYRQDPGQGLRLIYYSQIVNDFQKGDIAEGYSVSREKKESFPLTVTSAQKNPTAFYLCASGTGYFEQYFGPGTRLTVT.

The sample holds one count of this clone. V gene TRBV7-3 combines with J gene TRBJ2-1, with a weak D call TRBD1 (6 bases). Germline V lookup: CDR1 SGHTA, CDR2 FQGTGA. This CDR3 has 14 amino acids. The germline V and J ends were trimmed by 1 base and 6 bases, with 10 bases remaining between them. CDR3 region: CASSLIGTSNEQFF. CDR3 DNA: TGTGCCAGCAGCTTAATCGGGACAAGCAATGAGCAGTTCTTC.

V is TRBV27 and J is TRBJ2-1; the match to TRBD2 covers 14 bases. The CDR3 loop spans 16 amino acids. J was trimmed by 9 bases and V by 5 bases; bases with no gene match: 9. Per the germline V gene, CDR1 is MNHEY and CDR2 is SMNVEV (reference sequence). The CDR3 reads CASSTPGTSGSGEQFF. The DNA for the CDR3 is TGTGCCAGCAGTACCCCGGGGACTAGCGGGAGCGGTGAGCAGTTCTTC.

The J gene is TRBJ2-3, the V gene TRBV4-1; 8 nucleotides line up with TRBD2. After removal of 4 bases from V and 5 bases from J, the junction contained 5 bases not matched to a gene. The length of the CDR3 is 14 residues. The germline gives CDR1 MGHRA, CDR2 YSYEKL. The CDR3, as DNA: TGCGCCAGCAGCCCCAAGCGGGAGCTAGATACGCAGTATTTT. This translates into CASSPKRELDTQYF.

The chain links TRBV5-5 to TRBJ1-1, with TRBD1 as a possible D gene (6 bases). The CDR3 is 13 residues long. V lost 4 bases and J 8 bases, leaving 15 bases between the germline ends. Germline CDR1 and CDR2: SGHKS and YYEKEE (reference sequence). The CDR3 DNA sequence: TGTGCCAGCAGCCTTGGACAGAAGTCAGAAGCTTTCTTT. Its protein is CASSLGQKSEAFF. The full variable domain, in which reference TRBV5-5 and TRBJ1-1 provide the parts outside the CDR3, is DAGVTQSPTHLIKTRGQQVTLRCSPISGHKSVSWYQQVLGQGPQFIFQYYEKEERGRGNFPDRFSARQFPNYSSELNVNALLLGDSALYLCASSLGQKSEAFFGQGTRLTVV.

This clone was seen once. The chain combines TRBV27 with TRBJ2-7; D is unclear. With 0 bases removed from V and 4 bases from J, the gap between germline ends came to 16 bases. The CDR3 runs to 16 residues. Per the germline V gene, CDR1 is MNHEY and CDR2 is SMNVEV (reference sequence). The CDR3 DNA reads as TGTGCCAGCAGTTTATCCCCCGTAGGCAGAAAATACGAGCAGTACTTC. It codes for CASSLSPVGRKYEQYF.

The chain recombines TRBV19 with TRBJ1-5; D might be TRBD1 (5 bases). Germline CDR1 and CDR2: LNHDA and SQIVND (reference sequence). V lost 3 bases, J lost 4 bases, and 16 bases lay in between. This CDR3 region has 16 residues. Here the CDR3 DNA reads TGTGCCAGTAGTATGGGGTTGACAGAACAAAATCAGCCCCAGCATTTT. It yields the protein CASSMGLTEQNQPQHF. Full variable domain (outside the CDR3, taken from reference TRBV19 and TRBJ1-5): DGGITQSPKYLFRKEGQNVTLSCEQNLNHDAMYWYRQDPGQGLRLIYYSQIVNDFQKGDIAEGYSVSREKKESFPLTVTSAQKNPTAFYLCASSMGLTEQNQPQHFGDGTRLSIL.

V gene TRBV6-5 combines with J gene TRBJ1-4; the D is unclear. Trimming removed 5 bases from V and 8 bases from J, with 9 bases in between. The CDR3 length is 12 residues. CDR1 is MNHEY, CDR2 SVGAGI, per germline. For the CDR3, the DNA is TGTGCCAGCAGTGGCGGTCGGGAAAAACTGTTTTTT. Amino acids: CASSGGREKLFF.

V is TRBV28 and J is TRBJ2-7; D remains ambiguous. The germline V gene has CDR1 MDHEN and CDR2 SYDVKM. V was shortened by 5 bases and J by 1 base, with 12 bases between the two germline ends. This CDR3 region has 14 residues. Here the CDR3 DNA reads TGTGCCAGCAGTGGACGCCCGTTATCCTACGAGCAGTACTTC. Amino acid sequence: CASSGRPLSYEQYF. Full variable domain (missing parts from reference TRBV28 and TRBJ2-7): DVKVTQSSRYLVKRTGEKVFLECVQDMDHENMFWYRQDPGLGLRLIYFSYDVKMKEKGDIPEGYSVSREKKERFSLILESASTNQTSMYLCASSGRPLSYEQYFGPGTRLTVT.

The V call is TRBV11-2, the J call TRBJ2-7, with D uncertain. V shed 5 bases and J shed 3 bases, with 11 bases lying between them. This CDR3 comprises 13 residues. Germline CDR1 reads SGHAT; CDR2 reads FQNNGV. This CDR3 is CASSLGRLYEQYF. The DNA for the CDR3 is TGTGCCAGCAGCCTGGGCAGGCTCTACGAGCAGTACTTC.

This chain links TRBV6-5 with TRBJ2-2, with D uncertain. Germline CDR1 MNHEY, CDR2 SVGAGI. V dropped 6 bases and J dropped 6 bases, with 11 bases sitting between them. The CDR3 extends over 13 amino acids. DNA for the CDR3: TGTGCCAGCAGGTCAGGTTATGCCGGGGAGCTGTTTTTT. Its protein is CASRSGYAGELFF.

The chain combines TRBV6-6 with TRBJ2-1; 8 bases align to TRBD2. The germline CDR1 and CDR2 sequences are MNHNY and SVGAGI (reference sequence). V was clipped by 4 bases and J by 10 bases; unmatched bases: 12. The CDR3 sequence is 15 residues long. DNA of the CDR3: TGTGCCAGCAGTTTCGGACTAGCAGCCTGGGGGGAGCAGTTCTTC. It is translated as CASSFGLAAWGEQFF.

The J gene is TRBJ2-7, the V gene TRBV15, with 9 nucleotides matching TRBD1. The ends lost 0 bases at V and 5 bases at J; junction bases unmatched: 5. Germline V gives CDR1 LNHNV, CDR2 YYDKDF (reference sequence). CDR3 size: 15 residues. CDR3 loop: CATSRDGTGSNEQYF. The CDR3 bases are TGTGCCACCAGCAGAGACGGGACAGGGTCGAACGAGCAGTACTTC.

This clone was found once. The genes are TRBV5-1 and TRBJ1-2; 8 nucleotides agree with TRBD1. The CDR3 is 15 residues long. The germline V gene encodes CDR1 SGHRS and CDR2 YFSETQ. Trimming cost V 4 bases and J 3 bases; bases outside gene matches: 8. The CDR3 sequence is CASSGRQGLDYGYTF. The CDR3 bases are TGCGCCAGCAGCGGAAGACAGGGGCTCGACTATGGCTACACCTTC. Looking up the rest from reference TRBV5-1 and TRBJ1-2 gives the full variable domain: KAGVTQTPRYLIKTRGQQVTLSCSPISGHRSVSWYQQTPGQGLQFLFEYFSETQRNKGNFPGRFSGRQFSNSRSEMNVSTLELGDSALYLCASSGRQGLDYGYTFGSGTRLTVV.

The chain uses TRBV27 and TRBJ1-1; D not resolved. Germline lookup yields CDR1 MNHEY and CDR2 SMNVEV (reference sequence). The CDR3 extends over 13 amino acids. Trimming removed 2 bases from V and 3 bases from J, with 7 bases in between. The CDR3 DNA sequence: TGTGCCAGCAGTTTAAAATCCTACACTGAAGCTTTCTTT. Protein sequence: CASSLKSYTEAFF.

The chain joins TRBV28 to TRBJ2-3; D gene ambiguous. Trimming removed 4 bases from V and 0 bases from J, with 5 bases in between. Germline V gene lookup returns CDR1 MDHEN and CDR2 SYDVKM. The length of the CDR3 is 13 residues. The CDR3 loop is CASSSDSTDTQYF. Written as DNA, the CDR3 is TGTGCCAGCAGTTCGGACAGCACAGATACGCAGTATTTT.

The chain carries TRBV4-1 and TRBJ2-5; 7 bases line up with TRBD1. CDR3 length equals 17 residues. V shed 4 bases and J 2 bases; nucleotides not matched to a gene: 13. Germline V gene sequence: CDR1 MGHRA, CDR2 YSYEKL. The CDR3 is CASSLLRAGRGQETQYF. CDR3 nucleotide sequence: TGCGCCAGCAGCCTCCTTCGCGCGGGCAGGGGGCAAGAGACCCAGTACTTC.

The rearrangement joins TRBV5-1 to TRBJ1-2, with D perhaps TRBD1 (5 bases). Germline CDR1 reads SGHRS; CDR2 reads YFSETQ. The CDR3 covers 13 residues. Trimming removed 2 bases at V and 8 bases at J, with 13 bases between. Written as DNA, the CDR3 is TGCGCCAGCAGCTTTAGACAGACTGGAGGCTACACCTTC. This codes for CASSFRQTGGYTF. The whole variable domain, filled in from reference TRBV5-1 and TRBJ1-2, reads KAGVTQTPRYLIKTRGQQVTLSCSPISGHRSVSWYQQTPGQGLQFLFEYFSETQRNKGNFPGRFSGRQFSNSRSEMNVSTLELGDSALYLCASSFRQTGGYTFGSGTRLTVV.

J is TRBJ1-1 and V is TRBV5-1; no reliable D call. Germline-derived CDR1 and CDR2 are SGHRS and YFSETQ. This CDR3 comprises 14 residues. Trimming took 3 bases from V and 5 from J, leaving 14 bases between them. The chain's CDR3 is CASSSRPEVTEAFF. The CDR3 DNA is TGCGCCAGCAGCTCTAGGCCGGAAGTTACTGAAGCTTTCTTT.

The chain links TRBV27 to TRBJ2-7; TRBD1 matches 9 bases. Germline V CDR1 and CDR2: MNHEY, SMNVEV (reference sequence). CDR3 length: 14 residues. Trimming cost V 2 bases and J 5 bases; bases outside gene matches: 4. CDR3 amino acids: CASSLDRGGNEQYF. The CDR3 coding sequence is TGTGCCAGCAGTTTAGACAGGGGGGGCAACGAGCAGTACTTC.

The rearrangement links TRBV10-2 to TRBJ2-1; 9 bases map to TRBD2. Germline CDR1 and CDR2: WSHSY and SAAADI. The CDR3 runs to 13 residues. The V segment lost 4 bases and the J segment 8 bases; nucleotides outside the gene matches: 3. CDR3 residues: CASSAAGGYEQFF. CDR3 nucleotide sequence: TGCGCCAGCAGTGCCGCGGGAGGGTATGAGCAGTTCTTC.

This chain uses TRBV19 with TRBJ2-7; D is unclear. The CDR3 runs to 13 residues. The V gene lost 5 bases and the J gene lost 3 bases, with 11 bases spanning the gap. Per germline, CDR1 LNHDA and CDR2 SQIVND (reference sequence). The CDR3 sequence: CASSGSLNYEQYF. The DNA of the CDR3 is TGTGCCAGTAGTGGGTCCTTAAACTACGAGCAGTACTTC.